Below are 21 T cell receptor beta chains sequenced from a single sample in a study of T cell changes during pregnancy in multiple sclerosis. The assay was immunoSEQ multiplex PCR, and TCRdb's table has in-frame clones only and misses some. The sample has more than 45,000 clones; nearly 95% are singletons. The material was CD4+ T cells from peripheral blood mononuclear cells, obtained in the second trimester of pregnancy. These receptors were obtained from a female donor with multiple sclerosis, enrolled in a pregnancy study.

The chain uses TRBV6-6 and TRBJ2-6; D is unclear. CDR3 length: 13 amino acids. The V and J ends lost 4 bases and 4 bases respectively, with 5 bases between them. Germline lookup yields CDR1 MNHNY and CDR2 SVGAGI (reference sequence). In nucleotides, the CDR3 is TGTGCCAGCAGTTTACTAGGGGCCAACGTCCTGACTTTC. Protein sequence: CASSLLGANVLTF.

J is TRBJ1-6 and V is TRBV6-1; D may be TRBD1 (6 bases). V lost 2 bases and J 12 bases, leaving 14 bases between the germline ends. There are 14 residues in the CDR3. Looked up from germline, CDR1 is MNHNS and CDR2 is SASEGT. The CDR3 DNA follows: TGTGCCAGCAGTGAAAGACGGACAGTTAAACCCCTCCACTTT. Translating it yields CASSERRTVKPLHF.

The chain recombines TRBV19 with TRBJ2-2; TRBD2 might be the D (5 bases). Between the trimmed V and J ends, which lost 4 bases and 6 bases, there was a span of 15 bases. The CDR3 has 15 amino acids. Germline values: CDR1 LNHDA, CDR2 SQIVND (reference sequence). The CDR3 coding sequence is TGTGCCAGTAGTACAACCAACGGCGGGCCCGGGGAGCTGTTTTTT. Translation: CASSTTNGGPGELFF. Full variable domain (outside the CDR3, taken from reference TRBV19 and TRBJ2-2): DGGITQSPKYLFRKEGQNVTLSCEQNLNHDAMYWYRQDPGQGLRLIYYSQIVNDFQKGDIAEGYSVSREKKESFPLTVTSAQKNPTAFYLCASSTTNGGPGELFFGEGSRLTVL.

This chain joins TRBV4-1 and TRBJ2-7; perhaps TRBD1 as D (6 bases). Trimming removed 1 base at V and 3 bases at J, with 19 bases between. In germline, CDR1 is MGHRA, CDR2 YSYEKL. The CDR3 runs to 17 residues. The CDR3 DNA sequence: TGCGCCAGCAGCCAAGGTCGCTTTACAGGGTTGGGCTACGAGCAGTACTTC. It yields the protein CASSQGRFTGLGYEQYF.

In its sample, this clone was seen once. One junction end disagrees with the germline gene, perhaps due to a read error. The chain carries TRBV7-7 and TRBJ2-2, with D uncertain. The germline CDR1 and CDR2 sequences are SSHAT and FNYEAQ (reference sequence). The CDR3 has 14 amino acids. As DNA, the CDR3 is TGTGCTAGCAGCTTTCAACTACTTACCGGGGAGCTGTTTTTT. This gives the protein CASSFQLLTGELFF.

The rearrangement links TRBV5-4 to TRBJ1-6, with a weak D call TRBD1 (5 bases). The CDR3 covers 16 residues. V was clipped by 0 bases and J by 1 base, with 8 bases between them. The germline CDR1 and CDR2 sequences are SGHNT and YYREEE (reference sequence). The CDR3, as DNA: TGTGCCAGCAGCTTGGAAACAGGTTCCTATAATTCACCCCTCCACTTT. Amino acid sequence: CASSLETGSYNSPLHF.

The gene calls are TRBV6-5 and TRBJ1-2; TRBD1 agrees at 7 bases. The CDR3 loop spans 11 amino acids. The V gene's germline CDR1 is MNHEY and CDR2 SVGAGI. V was clipped by 9 bases and J by 7 bases; unmatched bases: 5. Here the CDR3 reads CASLGQLGYTF. The DNA for the CDR3 is TGTGCCAGTTTGGGACAGCTTGGCTACACCTTC.

The rearrangement links TRBV19 to TRBJ1-2; 8 nucleotides match TRBD1. Germline lookup yields CDR1 LNHDA and CDR2 SQIVND (reference sequence). The trim removed 6 bases at V and 4 bases at J, leaving 16 bases unmatched. This CDR3 region has 17 residues. Here the CDR3 reads CASRNRRDRTSGYGYTF. Here the CDR3 DNA reads TGTGCCAGTAGGAACCGGCGGGACAGGACAAGCGGCTATGGCTACACCTTC.

V and J are TRBV9 and TRBJ2-3, with no clear D. Per germline, CDR1 SGDLS and CDR2 YYNGEE. With 2 bases removed from V and 3 bases from J, the gap between germline ends came to 7 bases. The CDR3 has 13 residues. In DNA form, the CDR3 reads TGTGCCAGCAGCGTTGGCCGAACAGATACGCAGTATTTT. Translation gives CASSVGRTDTQYF. The full variable domain, with the rest looked up from reference TRBV9 and TRBJ2-3, is DSGVTQTPKHLITATGQRVTLRCSPRSGDLSVYWYQQSLDQGLQFLIQYYNGEERAKGNILERFSAQQFPDLHSELNLSSLELGDSALYFCASSVGRTDTQYFGPGTRLTVL.

V and J are TRBV9 and TRBJ1-2; D may be TRBD1 (6 bases). CDR3 size: 15 residues. Per the germline V gene, CDR1 is SGDLS and CDR2 is YYNGEE. V gave up 4 bases and J gave up 4 bases, with 17 bases separating them. CDR3 in amino acids: CASSPVVTGLYGYTF. The CDR3 DNA reads TGTGCCAGCAGCCCCGTGGTAACAGGGCTCTATGGCTACACCTTC.

CDR3 residues: CASKKVWRRTNEKLFF. CDR3 sequence (DNA): TGTGCCAGCAAGAAAGTTTGGAGGCGGACTAATGAAAAACTGTTTTTT. The V call is TRBV21-1, the J call TRBJ1-4. TRBV21-1 is assigned pseudogene status. The CDR3 is 16 amino acids.

The chain combines TRBV10-3 with TRBJ1-5; perhaps TRBD1 as D (6 bases). The CDR3 loop spans 14 amino acids. Germline values: CDR1 ENHRY, CDR2 SYGVKD. Trimming left V 0 bases short and J 7 bases short, with 10 bases between. The CDR3 DNA is TGTGCCATCAGTGAGTCAGGGGGGGGACAGCCCCAGCATTTT. This sequence encodes CAISESGGGQPQHF.

The V and J genes are TRBV10-3 and TRBJ2-5; 8 bases line up with TRBD2. This CDR3 region has 12 residues. The V segment lost 8 bases and the J segment 5 bases; nucleotides outside the gene matches: 4. Germline assignment: CDR1 ENHRY and CDR2 SYGVKD. This chain's CDR3 is CAIAPSGETQYF. The CDR3 DNA sequence: TGTGCCATCGCCCCTAGCGGGGAGACCCAGTACTTC.

The chain links TRBV11-2 to TRBJ2-2, with 7 bases aligning to TRBD1. CDR1 and CDR2 from the germline V gene are SGHAT and FQNNGV. The length of the CDR3 is 14 residues. Trimming at V came to 4 bases and at J to 3 bases, leaving 2 bases not matched to a gene. DNA for the CDR3: TGTGCCAGCAGCTCGGACAGGTACACCGGGGAGCTGTTTTTT. This translates into CASSSDRYTGELFF. The variable domain in full, with the rest retrieved from reference TRBV11-2 and TRBJ2-2, is EAGVAQSPRYKIIEKRQSVAFWCNPISGHATLYWYQQILGQGPKLLIQFQNNGVVDDSQLPKDRFSAERLKGVDSTLKIQPAKLEDSAVYLCASSSDRYTGELFFGEGSRLTVL.

The chain carries TRBV25-1 and TRBJ1-5, with D uncertain. CDR3 length: 15 residues. The V and J ends lost 2 bases and 0 bases respectively, with 8 bases between them. Germline-derived CDR1 and CDR2 are MGHDK and SYGVNS. The CDR3 DNA is TGTGCCAGCAGTGAACGCGGGAATAGCAATCAGCCCCAGCATTTT. Translation gives CASSERGNSNQPQHF.

This chain links TRBV25-1 with TRBJ1-1; D gene uncertain. The germline V gene has CDR1 MGHDK and CDR2 SYGVNS. This CDR3 contains 15 residues. Between the trimmed V and J ends, which lost 4 bases and 2 bases, there was a span of 14 bases. The CDR3 spells CASSAGRRSNTEAFF. CDR3 nucleotides: TGTGCCAGCAGTGCCGGCCGCCGGAGCAACACTGAAGCTTTCTTT. Filled out from reference TRBV25-1 and TRBJ1-1, the complete variable domain reads EADIYQTPRYLVIGTGKKITLECSQTMGHDKMYWYQQDPGMELHLIHYSYGVNSTEKGDLSSESTVSRIRTEHFPLTLESARPSHTSQYLCASSAGRRSNTEAFFGQGTRLTVV.

This chain connects TRBV30 to TRBJ2-7; 8 bases agree with TRBD2. Losses at the gene ends were 0 bases for V and 2 bases for J; bases not matched to a gene: 3. Looked up from germline, CDR1 is GTSNPN and CDR2 is SVGIG (reference sequence). This CDR3 has 14 amino acids. DNA of the CDR3: TGTGCCTGGAGTGTCGGGGGGGTAGCCTACGAGCAGTACTTC. Amino acids: CAWSVGGVAYEQYF.

This clone was observed a handful of times. This chain uses TRBV7-3 with TRBJ1-6; D uncertain. The CDR3 spans 14 residues. The germline V and J ends were trimmed by 1 base and 8 bases, with 9 bases remaining between them. Germline values: CDR1 SGHTA, CDR2 FQGTGA. CDR3 residues: CASSLNSMDSPLHF. The CDR3 nucleotides are TGTGCCAGCAGCTTAAACTCGATGGATTCACCCCTCCACTTT.

The chain carries TRBV5-8 and TRBJ2-3; 11 bases are shared with TRBD2. The CDR3 is 16 residues long. Unmatched junction bases numbered 6, after V lost 4 bases and J lost 2 bases. Germline CDR1 SGHTS, CDR2 YDEGEE. The CDR3 DNA follows: TGTGCCAGCAGCACTGGGACTAGCGGTGACACAGATACGCAGTATTTT. Amino acids: CASSTGTSGDTDTQYF.

The DNA for the CDR3 is TGTGCCAGTAGTATAAACAGGGACAATGAGCAGTTCTTC. Translation gives CASSINRDNEQFF. This chain joins TRBV19 and TRBJ2-1; D is possibly TRBD1 (6 bases). CDR1 LNHDA and CDR2 SQIVND come from the germline V gene (reference sequence). The CDR3 spans 13 residues. V was shortened by 2 bases and J by 5 bases, with 7 bases between the two germline ends.

The chain joins TRBV5-1 to TRBJ2-3; D is ambiguous. V shed 2 bases and J shed 2 bases, with 9 bases lying between them. CDR1 SGHRS and CDR2 YFSETQ come from the germline V gene. This CDR3 region has 14 residues. The CDR3 DNA sequence: TGCGCCAGCAGCTTCGGTCAGGACACAGATACGCAGTATTTT. It codes for CASSFGQDTDTQYF.